This TCR beta chain was found in a study of T cell responses to AZD1222 COVID-19 vaccine. The junction had 7 bases not matched to a gene; V was cut back by 8 bases and J by 0 bases. This CDR3 is 14 amino acids long. CDR1 is KGHSH, CDR2 LQKENI, per germline. This clone was seen more than once but under ten times. Sequencing used immunoSEQ multiplex PCR; TCRdb keeps in-frame clones, though not all of them. The repertoire consists of about 120,000 clones, with approximately 86% occurring once and the leading ten covering around 3%. The rearrangement links TRBV18 to TRBJ2-7; 7 bases are shared with TRBD1. The starting material was peripheral blood, obtained 28 days after the second AZD1222 dose. The TCR comes from an adult who received the AZD1222 COVID-19 vaccine. The DNA for the CDR3 is TGTGCCAGCGCACTGGGACAGAGCTCCTACGAGCAGTACTTC. Its translation: CASALGQSSYEQYF.